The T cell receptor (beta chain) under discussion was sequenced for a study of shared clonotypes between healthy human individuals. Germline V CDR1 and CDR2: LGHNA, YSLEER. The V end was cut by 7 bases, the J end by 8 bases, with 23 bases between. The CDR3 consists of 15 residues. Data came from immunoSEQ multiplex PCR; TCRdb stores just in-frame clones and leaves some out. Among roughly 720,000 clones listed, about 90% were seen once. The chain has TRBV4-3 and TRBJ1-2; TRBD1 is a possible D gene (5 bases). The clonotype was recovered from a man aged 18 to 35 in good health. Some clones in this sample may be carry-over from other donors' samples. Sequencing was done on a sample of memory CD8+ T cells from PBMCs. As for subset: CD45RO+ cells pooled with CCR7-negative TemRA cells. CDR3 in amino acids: CASTESEGGEEGYTF. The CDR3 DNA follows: TGCGCCAGCACCGAGAGCGAGGGAGGGGAGGAAGGCTACACCTTC.